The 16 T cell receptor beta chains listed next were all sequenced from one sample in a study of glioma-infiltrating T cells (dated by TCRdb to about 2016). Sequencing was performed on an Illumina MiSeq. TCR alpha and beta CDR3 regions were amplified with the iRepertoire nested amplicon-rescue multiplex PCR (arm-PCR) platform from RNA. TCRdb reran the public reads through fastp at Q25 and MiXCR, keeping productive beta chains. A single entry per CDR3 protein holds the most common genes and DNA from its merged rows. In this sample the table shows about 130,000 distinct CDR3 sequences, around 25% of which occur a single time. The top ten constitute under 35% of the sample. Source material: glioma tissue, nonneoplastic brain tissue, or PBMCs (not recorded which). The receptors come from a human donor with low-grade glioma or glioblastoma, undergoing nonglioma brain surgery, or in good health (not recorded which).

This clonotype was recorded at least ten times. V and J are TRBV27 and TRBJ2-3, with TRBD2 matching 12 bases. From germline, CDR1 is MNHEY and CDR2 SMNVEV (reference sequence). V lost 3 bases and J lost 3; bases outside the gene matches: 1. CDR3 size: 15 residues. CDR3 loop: CASSLTSGSTDTQYF. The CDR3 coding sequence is TGTGCCAGCAGTTTGACTAGCGGGAGTACAGATACGCAGTATTTT.

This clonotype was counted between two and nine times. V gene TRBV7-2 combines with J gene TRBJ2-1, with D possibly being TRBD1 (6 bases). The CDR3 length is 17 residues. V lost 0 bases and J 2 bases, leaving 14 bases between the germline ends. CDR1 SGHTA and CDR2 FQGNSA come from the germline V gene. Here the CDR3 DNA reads TGTGCCAGCAGCTTAGCCAGGACAGTCGGACCCTACAATGAGCAGTTCTTC. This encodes CASSLARTVGPYNEQFF.

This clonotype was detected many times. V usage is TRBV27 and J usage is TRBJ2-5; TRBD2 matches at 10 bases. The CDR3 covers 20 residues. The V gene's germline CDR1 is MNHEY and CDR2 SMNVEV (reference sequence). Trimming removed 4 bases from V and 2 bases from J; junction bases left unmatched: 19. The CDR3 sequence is CASSSNHRTSGDSTQETQYF. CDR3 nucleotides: TGTGCCAGCAGTTCAAATCATCGGACTAGCGGAGACTCAACGCAAGAGACCCAGTACTTC.

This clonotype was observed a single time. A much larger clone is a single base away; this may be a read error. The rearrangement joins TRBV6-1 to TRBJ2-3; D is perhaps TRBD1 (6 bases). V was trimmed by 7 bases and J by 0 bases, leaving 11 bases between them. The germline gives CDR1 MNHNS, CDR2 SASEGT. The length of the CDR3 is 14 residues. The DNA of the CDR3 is TGTGCCAGCAAAACAGGGTCTAGCACAGATACGCAGTATTTT. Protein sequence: CASKTGSSTDTQYF.

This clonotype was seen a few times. The CDR3 bases are TGTGCCAGCAGTTCCTCAAAAGGGGGCTACCAGCCCCAGCATTTT. Amino acids: CASSSSKGGYQPQHF. The genes are TRBV12-3 or TRBV12-4 and TRBJ1-5, with 7 bases identical to TRBD1. J lost 7 bases, V lost 4 bases, and 10 bases had no gene match. CDR3 length equals 15 residues.

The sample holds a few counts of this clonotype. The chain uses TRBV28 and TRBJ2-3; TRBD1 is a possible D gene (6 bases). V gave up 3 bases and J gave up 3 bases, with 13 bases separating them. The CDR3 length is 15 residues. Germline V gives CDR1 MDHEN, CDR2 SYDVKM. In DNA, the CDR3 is TGTGCCAGCAGTTTGGACAGTGCGTGGACAGATACGCAGTATTTT. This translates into CASSLDSAWTDTQYF. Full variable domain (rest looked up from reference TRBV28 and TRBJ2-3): DVKVTQSSRYLVKRTGEKVFLECVQDMDHENMFWYRQDPGLGLRLIYFSYDVKMKEKGDIPEGYSVSREKKERFSLILESASTNQTSMYLCASSLDSAWTDTQYFGPGTRLTVL.

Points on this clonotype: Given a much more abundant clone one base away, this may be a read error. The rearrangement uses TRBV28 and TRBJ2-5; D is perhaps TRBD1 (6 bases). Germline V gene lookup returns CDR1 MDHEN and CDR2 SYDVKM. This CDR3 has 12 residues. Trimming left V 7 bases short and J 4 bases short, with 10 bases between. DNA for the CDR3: TGTGCCAGCATGGACAGTCGAGAGACCCAGTACTTC. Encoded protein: CASMDSRETQYF.

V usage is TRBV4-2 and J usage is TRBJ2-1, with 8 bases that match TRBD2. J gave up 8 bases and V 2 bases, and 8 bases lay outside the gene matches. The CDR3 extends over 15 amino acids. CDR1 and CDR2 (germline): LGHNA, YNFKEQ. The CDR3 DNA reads TGTGCCAGCAGCCAACAACCGGGGGGGAGCGATGAGCAGTTCTTC. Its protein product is CASSQQPGGSDEQFF.

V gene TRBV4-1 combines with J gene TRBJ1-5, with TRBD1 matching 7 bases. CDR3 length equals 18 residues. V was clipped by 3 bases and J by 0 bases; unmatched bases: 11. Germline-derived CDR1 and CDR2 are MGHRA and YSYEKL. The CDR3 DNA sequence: TGCGCCAGCAGCCAGATACAGAGGGGGCAGATTAGCAATCAGCCCCAGCATTTT. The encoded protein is CASSQIQRGQISNQPQHF.

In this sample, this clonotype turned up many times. In nucleotides, the CDR3 is TGTGCCAGCAGTGAAGAGTATTATAGCAATCAGCCCCAGCATTTT. This codes for CASSEEYYSNQPQHF. This chain uses TRBV2 with TRBJ1-5; D is unresolved. The CDR3 runs 15 residues. Trimming cost V 1 base and J 0 bases, with 7 bases left between them. Germline CDR1 is SNHLY and CDR2 is FYNNEI.

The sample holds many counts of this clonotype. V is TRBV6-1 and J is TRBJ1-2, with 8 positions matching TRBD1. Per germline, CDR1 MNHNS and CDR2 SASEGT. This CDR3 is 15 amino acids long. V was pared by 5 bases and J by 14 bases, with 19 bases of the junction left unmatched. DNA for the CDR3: TGTGCCAGCAGTTATAGAGCGTCCCAAGACAGGGGTAGAACCTTC. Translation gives CASSYRASQDRGRTF.

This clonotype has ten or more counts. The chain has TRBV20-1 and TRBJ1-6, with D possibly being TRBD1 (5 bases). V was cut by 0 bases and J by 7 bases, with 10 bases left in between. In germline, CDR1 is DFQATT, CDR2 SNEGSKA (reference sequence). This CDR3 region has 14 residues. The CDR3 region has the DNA TGCAGTGCTAGAGACGGGACGGGAAATTCACCCCTCCACTTT. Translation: CSARDGTGNSPLHF.

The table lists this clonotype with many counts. The CDR3 here is CSARAGTGSHEQYV. DNA for the CDR3: TGCAGTGCTAGAGCCGGGACAGGGTCCCACGAGCAGTACGTC. This chain joins TRBV20-1 and TRBJ2-7, with 9 positions matching TRBD1. Germline loops: CDR1 DFQATT, CDR2 SNEGSKA (reference sequence). Losses at the gene ends were 1 base for V and 5 bases for J; bases not matched to a gene: 6. CDR3 length: 14 residues.

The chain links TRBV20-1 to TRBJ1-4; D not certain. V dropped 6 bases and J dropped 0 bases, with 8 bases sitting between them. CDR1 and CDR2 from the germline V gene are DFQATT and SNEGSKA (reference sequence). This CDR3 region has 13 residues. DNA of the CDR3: TGCAGTGCGATTAGAGCAACTAATGAAAAACTGTTTTTT. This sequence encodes CSAIRATNEKLFF.

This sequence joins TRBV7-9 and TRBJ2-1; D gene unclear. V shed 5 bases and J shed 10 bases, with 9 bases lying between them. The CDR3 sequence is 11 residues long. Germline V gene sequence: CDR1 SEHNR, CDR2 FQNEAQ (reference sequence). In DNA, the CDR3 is TGTGCCAGCAGCCAGCAGAAGGAGCAGTTCTTC. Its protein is CASSQQKEQFF.

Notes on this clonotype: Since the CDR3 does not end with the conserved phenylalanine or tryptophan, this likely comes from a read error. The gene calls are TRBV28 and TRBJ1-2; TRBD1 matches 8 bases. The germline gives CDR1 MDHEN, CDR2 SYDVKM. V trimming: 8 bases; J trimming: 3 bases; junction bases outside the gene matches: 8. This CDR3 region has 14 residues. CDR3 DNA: TGTGCCAGCCGTTCAGGGGGCTCAGACTATGGCTACACCCTC. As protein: CASRSGGSDYGYTL.